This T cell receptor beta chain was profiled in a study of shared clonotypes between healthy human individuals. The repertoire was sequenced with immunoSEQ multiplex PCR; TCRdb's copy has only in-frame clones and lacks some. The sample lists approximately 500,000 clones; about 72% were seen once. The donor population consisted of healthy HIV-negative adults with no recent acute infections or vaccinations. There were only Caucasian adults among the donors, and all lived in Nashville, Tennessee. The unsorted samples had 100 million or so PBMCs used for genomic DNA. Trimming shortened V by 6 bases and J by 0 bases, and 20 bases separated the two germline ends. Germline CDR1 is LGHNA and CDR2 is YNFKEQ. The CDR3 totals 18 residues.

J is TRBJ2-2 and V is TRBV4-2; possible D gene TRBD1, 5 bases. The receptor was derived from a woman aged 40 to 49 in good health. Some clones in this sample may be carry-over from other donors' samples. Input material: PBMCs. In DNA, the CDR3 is TGTGCCAGCAGGCCCGTCCTTGGGGCTAAAGCGAACACCGGGGAGCTGTTTTTT. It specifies CASRPVLGAKANTGELFF.